This TCR beta chain was obtained from a study of T cell repertoires in cytomegalovirus infection. General study points: There were carriers of CMV plus the relevant HLA, and cumulative public TCR beta family frequency identified them.

This clonotype has at least ten counts. Its antigen is as yet unknown. The ends lost 1 base at V and 1 base at J; junction bases unmatched: 9. CDR1 and CDR2 (germline): SGHTA, FQGNSA. This CDR3 comprises 18 residues. TCRdb redid the calling of the reads with MiXCR, one entry per CDR3 protein. The repertoire holds around 100,000 distinct CDR3 sequences, with 10% as singletons. Sequences were obtained from PBMCs, sequenced either directly or after in vitro stimulation (not recorded which). This TCR derives from a human donor in good health (CMV status not recorded). Some clones in this sample may be carry-over from other donors' samples. V and J are TRBV7-2 and TRBJ2-2, with TRBD2 matching over 7 bases. The CDR3 nucleotides read TGTGCCAGCAGCTTAGACCCAGCGGGGAGCGTGAACACCGGGGAGCTGTTTTTT. It specifies CASSLDPAGSVNTGELFF.